This entry is about one T cell receptor (beta chain). Its antigen is not identified. Researchers partitioned CD4+ cells into CD45RA+ naive and CD45RA-negative memory subsets. In the original processing: ImmunoSEQ output lacked quality scores and full-length reads, limiting matched filtering. The repertoire was sequenced with immunoSEQ multiplex PCR; TCRdb's copy has only in-frame clones and lacks some. V and J calls and clone size are given by that table; D and trimming were obtained from the DNA. The data contain roughly 2.2 million clones, 85% to 95% of them singletons. This sample was taken from a study of shared clonotypes between healthy human individuals. Overall study findings and caveats: Generally, naive subsets (rather than memory subsets) showed larger estimated richness. The study found lower generation probabilities in non-shared clonotypes than in those shared by all four donors.

Between the trimmed V and J ends, which lost 6 bases and 5 bases, there was a span of 13 bases. Germline lookup yields CDR1 KGHSH and CDR2 LQKENI. The CDR3 is 13 amino acids. The J gene is TRBJ2-5, the V gene TRBV18; D gene ambiguous. The sequenced sample consisted of naive CD4+ T cells from PBMCs. Subset reported: CD45RA+ positively selected. The sequence was obtained from a man between 18 and 29 years old in good health. Some clones in this sample may be carry-over from other donors' samples. In DNA, the CDR3 is TGTGCCAGCTCCCTTACCACTGCGGAGACCCAGTACTTC. This encodes CASSLTTAETQYF.